This paragraph covers one T cell receptor (beta chain) sequence. Trimming took off 5 bases at V and 10 bases at J, with 18 bases between the two ends. The CDR3 consists of 14 residues. The data stem from a study of T-cell memory formation after mild COVID-19. TCRdb redid the calling of the 5' RACE reads with MiXCR, one entry per CDR3 protein. The sample shows a few hundred thousand distinct CDR3 sequences, approximately 25% of them seen only once. The clonotype comes from an adult woman who had mild COVID-19 (a few samples of this study predate the infection). Cell type and time point are not known. The sample was PBMCs or a T cell subset sorted from them (not recorded which). The chain recombines TRBV12-3 or TRBV12-4 with TRBJ2-1; possibly TRBD2 for D (6 bases). The CDR3: CASSPVISGNEQFF. The CDR3 DNA sequence: TGTGCCAGCAGTCCCGTTATTAGCGGCAACGAGCAGTTCTTC.